These 25 T cell receptor beta chains came from one sample sequenced in a study of T cells in Graves' hyperthyroidism and ophthalmopathy. TCR beta CDR3 region amplification was performed from RNA transcripts. Primed by the HTBI set, a first-round RT-PCR was run on the TCR CDR3. MiXCR, run by TCRdb on the multiplex PCR reads, gives a single entry per CDR3 protein. The sample records hundreds of thousands of distinct CDR3 sequences, less than 25% being singletons. Sequencing was performed on blood. The receptors were sampled from a woman aged 25 to 39 with Graves' ophthalmopathy.

The rearrangement uses TRBV12-3 or TRBV12-4 and TRBJ2-3, with D hard to call. The length of the CDR3 is 16 residues. Deletions cut 5 bases from V and 5 bases from J, with 20 bases between. The CDR3 is CASSPGPYRVEDTQYF. The DNA of the CDR3 is TGTGCCAGCAGTCCCGGGCCTTACCGCGTAGAAGATACGCAGTATTTT.

This clonotype was counted at least ten times. V and J are TRBV19 and TRBJ1-1; D is possibly TRBD1 (5 bases). V lost 2 bases and J 4 bases, leaving 11 bases between the germline ends. Looked up from germline, CDR1 is LNHDA and CDR2 is SQIVND (reference sequence). The CDR3 length is 14 residues. CDR3 sequence: CASSITGQSTEAFF. In DNA, the CDR3 is TGTGCCAGTAGTATAACGGGGCAGTCCACTGAAGCTTTCTTT.

The sample holds many counts of this clonotype. The chain combines TRBV12-3 or TRBV12-4 with TRBJ1-1; D may be TRBD1 (6 bases). The CDR3 has 15 residues. V gave up 3 bases and J gave up 3 bases, with 14 bases separating them. Here the CDR3 reads CASSFGGPAYTEAFF. Here the CDR3 DNA reads TGTGCCAGCAGTTTCGGGGGGCCCGCTTACACTGAAGCTTTCTTT.

The table lists this clonotype with many counts. The chain combines TRBV7-8 with TRBJ2-5, with unresolved D. This CDR3 is 12 amino acids long. In germline, CDR1 is SGHVS, CDR2 FQNEAQ. Trimming took off 3 bases at V and 3 bases at J, with 5 bases between the two ends. This chain's CDR3 is CASSLIKETQYF. Written as DNA, the CDR3 is TGTGCCAGCAGCTTGATAAAAGAGACCCAGTACTTC.

V usage is TRBV27 and J usage is TRBJ1-5; D ambiguous. The CDR3 is 14 residues long. V gave up 6 bases and J gave up 3 bases, with 12 bases separating them. From germline, CDR1 is MNHEY and CDR2 SMNVEV (reference sequence). The CDR3 nucleotides read TGTGCCAGCAGGCCCGCGGGATACAATCAGCCCCAGCATTTT. Its protein is CASRPAGYNQPQHF.

The genes are TRBV12-3 or TRBV12-4 and TRBJ2-2; 9 bases fit TRBD1. V was clipped by 6 bases and J by 0 bases; unmatched bases: 2. The CDR3 loop spans 15 amino acids. The CDR3 DNA follows: TGTGCCAGCAGGGACAGGGGTACGAACACCGGGGAGCTGTTTTTT. Amino acids: CASRDRGTNTGELFF.

This clonotype came up many times. The V call is TRBV18, the J call TRBJ1-1; D possibly corresponds to TRBD1 (6 bases). Looked up from germline, CDR1 is KGHSH and CDR2 is LQKENI. CDR3 size: 14 residues. V shed 8 bases and J shed 1 base, with 14 bases lying between them. CDR3 coding DNA: TGTGCCAGCAGCCCACAGGGCCGGAACACTGAAGCTTTCTTT. This sequence encodes CASSPQGRNTEAFF.

The V gene is TRBV28, the J gene TRBJ2-1, with D possibly being TRBD1 or TRBD2 (5 bases each). Germline V gene data show CDR1 as MDHEN and CDR2 as SYDVKM. V was clipped by 8 bases and J by 0 bases, with 17 bases between them. CDR3 length: 16 residues. CDR3 in amino acids: CASPPEDTSSYNEQFF. CDR3 sequence (DNA): TGTGCCAGCCCACCTGAGGACACTAGCTCCTACAATGAGCAGTTCTTC. The variable domain in full, with the rest retrieved from reference TRBV28 and TRBJ2-1, is DVKVTQSSRYLVKRTGEKVFLECVQDMDHENMFWYRQDPGLGLRLIYFSYDVKMKEKGDIPEGYSVSREKKERFSLILESASTNQTSMYLCASPPEDTSSYNEQFFGPGTRLTVL.

In this sample, this clonotype turned up many times. The junction and the germline gene differ at one end; a read error may be behind it. This sequence joins TRBV20-1 and TRBJ1-3; a possible D gene is TRBD1 (6 bases). Germline lookup yields CDR1 DFQATT and CDR2 SNEGSKA (reference sequence). The length of the CDR3 is 13 residues. The CDR3 region is CSARTGPWGTIHF. The CDR3 bases are TGCAGTGCTAGGACAGGCCCCTGGGGCACCATACATTTT.

The CDR3 DNA follows: TGTGCCATCAGTGAGATGGGGTATGGCGAGCAGTACTTC. Residues: CAISEMGYGEQYF. The V and J genes are TRBV10-3 and TRBJ2-7, with D hard to call. The CDR3 spans 13 residues. Trimming left V 2 bases short and J 6 bases short, with 11 bases between. Germline assignment: CDR1 ENHRY and CDR2 SYGVKD.

The table lists this clonotype with a count of one. The rearrangement uses TRBV11-2 and TRBJ2-7; 13 bases agree with TRBD2. Unmatched junction bases numbered 7, after V lost 5 bases and J lost 0 bases. This CDR3 comprises 17 residues. Germline CDR1 SGHAT, CDR2 FQNNGV. Here the CDR3 reads CASSPRLAGGHSYEQYF. As DNA, the CDR3 is TGTGCCAGCAGCCCCCGACTAGCGGGAGGCCACTCCTACGAGCAGTACTTC.

This clonotype appeared a few times. One junction end disagrees with the germline gene, perhaps due to a read error. The rearrangement links TRBV12-3 or TRBV12-4 to TRBJ1-1; 7 nucleotides line up with TRBD1. This CDR3 comprises 13 residues. The CDR3 region is CAGRGGLGTEAFF. CDR3 DNA: TGTGCCGGCAGGGGGGGGCTTGGGACTGAAGCTTTCTTT.

The CDR3 loop is CASKGGGELFF. Written as DNA, the CDR3 is TGTGCCAGCAAGGGGGGCGGGGAGCTGTTTTTT. V usage is TRBV6-1 and J usage is TRBJ2-2; D possibly matches TRBD1 or TRBD2 (6 bases each). Germline CDR1 is MNHNS and CDR2 is SASEGT. V shed 7 bases and J shed 7 bases, with 7 bases lying between them. The CDR3 is 11 residues long.

This clonotype has just a few counts. The rearrangement joins TRBV14 to TRBJ2-5; D gene uncertain. The germline gives CDR1 SGHDN, CDR2 FVKESK. This CDR3 spans 13 amino acids. The germline V and J ends were trimmed by 0 bases and 4 bases, with 6 bases remaining between them. CDR3 protein: CASSQEFRETQYF. CDR3 sequence (DNA): TGTGCCAGCAGCCAAGAGTTTCGAGAGACCCAGTACTTC.

This clonotype was counted at least ten times. The rearrangement uses TRBV2 and TRBJ2-7; 8 bases are shared with TRBD1. Germline V gene data show CDR1 as SNHLY and CDR2 as FYNNEI. Trimming removed 3 bases from V and 3 bases from J; junction bases left unmatched: 7. The CDR3 covers 15 residues. The CDR3 loop is CASSEGGQGGYEQYF. The DNA of the CDR3 is TGTGCCAGCAGTGAGGGAGGACAGGGTGGCTACGAGCAGTACTTC.

Ten or more counts support this clonotype. This chain uses TRBV5-1 with TRBJ2-2; TRBD2 is a possible D gene (6 bases). Looked up from germline, CDR1 is SGHRS and CDR2 is YFSETQ. This CDR3 region has 15 residues. V lost 4 bases and J lost 0, with 10 bases in between. The CDR3 spells CASSRSGANTGELFF. The CDR3 bases are TGCGCCAGCAGCCGGTCGGGGGCGAACACCGGGGAGCTGTTTTTT.

This clonotype appeared many times. The chain couples TRBV11-2 to TRBJ1-2; 8 nucleotides line up with TRBD1. The CDR3 spans 16 residues. Losses at the gene ends were 5 bases for V and 8 bases for J; bases not matched to a gene: 16. Germline V lookup: CDR1 SGHAT, CDR2 FQNNGV. CDR3 region: CASSPIVGNRGVGYTF. For the CDR3, the DNA is TGTGCCAGCAGCCCCATCGTGGGGAACAGGGGGGTCGGCTACACCTTC.

This clonotype was observed at least ten times. The chain is built from TRBV18 and TRBJ1-5; D possibly corresponds to TRBD1 (6 bases). Trimming removed 8 bases from V and 4 bases from J, with 15 bases in between. The CDR3 is made up of 14 amino acids. Germline values: CDR1 KGHSH, CDR2 LQKENI. CDR3: CASSPGQSNQPQHF. Here the CDR3 DNA reads TGTGCCAGCAGCCCCGGACAGAGTAATCAGCCCCAGCATTTT.

This clonotype showed up many times. The rearrangement links TRBV12-3 or TRBV12-4 to TRBJ2-7; 8 bases map to TRBD1. The CDR3 runs to 14 residues. The ends lost 4 bases at V and 3 bases at J; junction bases unmatched: 5. This CDR3 reads CASSSQGAYYEQYF. The CDR3 region has the DNA TGTGCCAGCAGTTCCCAGGGGGCTTACTACGAGCAGTACTTC.

This clonotype was detected a few times. This chain connects TRBV3-1 to TRBJ1-1, with 7 bases lining up with TRBD1. The J segment lost 7 bases and the V segment lost 3 bases, leaving 8 bases of the junction unmatched. CDR3 length: 14 residues. The V gene's germline CDR1 is LGHDT and CDR2 YNNKEL (reference sequence). CDR3 DNA sequence: TGTGCCAGCAGCCACCAACCGGGACAGATTGAAGCTTTCTTT. This gives the protein CASSHQPGQIEAFF.

This clonotype was found many times. The CDR3 nucleotides read TGCAGTGCTATTTCGGTCTGGGAAAAGAACACTGAAGCTTTCTTT. This sequence encodes CSAISVWEKNTEAFF. The V call is TRBV20-1, the J call TRBJ1-1; D call uncertain. There are 15 residues in the CDR3. V lost 4 bases and J 1 base, leaving 16 bases between the germline ends. Germline values: CDR1 DFQATT, CDR2 SNEGSKA (reference sequence).

This clonotype was recorded many times. The chain couples TRBV6-5 to TRBJ1-2; D unclear. Looked up from germline, CDR1 is MNHEY and CDR2 is SVGAGI. The CDR3 covers 15 residues. With 4 bases removed from V and 5 bases from J, the gap between germline ends came to 17 bases. DNA of the CDR3: TGTGCCAGCAGTTCCTCGACATCCAATACGTATGGCTACACCTTC. Protein sequence: CASSSSTSNTYGYTF.

The rearrangement links TRBV2 to TRBJ2-2; D remains ambiguous. The V gene lost 3 bases and the J gene lost 5 bases, with 13 bases spanning the gap. Germline lookup yields CDR1 SNHLY and CDR2 FYNNEI. The CDR3 covers 15 residues. The CDR3 is CASSDRTFSTGELFF. In nucleotides, the CDR3 is TGTGCCAGCAGTGACAGGACCTTCTCGACCGGGGAGCTGTTTTTT.

Worth noting for this clonotype: One end of the junction fails to match germline, which may point to a read error. The chain recombines TRBV9 with TRBJ1-1; D remains unclear. CDR1 and CDR2 from the germline V gene are SGDLS and YYNGEE. The CDR3 sequence is 13 residues long. The CDR3 loop is CASSVVGGADAFF. The DNA of the CDR3 is TGTGCCAGCAGCGTAGTTGGTGGCGCTGATGCTTTCTTT.

This clonotype has ten or more counts. This chain connects TRBV4-1 to TRBJ2-6, with no clear D. Trimming shortened V by 0 bases and J by 9 bases, and 9 bases separated the two germline ends. Germline V gives CDR1 MGHRA, CDR2 YSYEKL. The CDR3 is 14 residues long. DNA for the CDR3: TGCGCCAGCAGCCAAGATCGAATGGGCAACGTCCTGACTTTC. This codes for CASSQDRMGNVLTF.